These T cell receptor beta chains were read from a single sample in a study of tumor-infiltrating lymphocytes in oesophageal squamous cell carcinoma. MiXCR was run by TCRdb on the PCR reads, yielding one entry per CDR3 protein. The data contain about 14,000 distinct CDR3 sequences, around 55% of them singletons. Sequenced input: esophageal tumor tissue. All receptors come from a male donor with esophageal squamous cell carcinoma. The CDR3 runs from the conserved cysteine through the conserved F or W. The D gene is left open where the match is weak. Clone size is given for some rows only: seen once, a few or many times, or a class if the clone is expanded.

j_call: TRBJ2-7
v_call: TRBV28
cdr3_length: 14
clone_size: many
d_call: NA
cdr3_nt: TGTGCCAGCAGTTTGCGGGGTGTGCTGGACGAGCAGTACTTC
cdr3_aa: CASSLRGVLDEQYF

j_call: TRBJ2-1
v_call: TRBV4-1
cdr3_length: 15
clone_size: NA
d_call: TRBD1
cdr3_nt: TGCGCCAGCAGCCAAGGGACAGGGTCGAGTGGGGAGCAGTTCTTC
cdr3_aa: CASSQGTGSSGEQFF

j_call: TRBJ1-1
v_call: TRBV6-6
cdr3_length: 14
clone_size: NA
d_call: TRBD1
cdr3_nt: TGTGCCAGCAGTTACCGGGACAGTCCCACTGAAGCTTTCTTT
cdr3_aa: CASSYRDSPTEAFF

j_call: TRBJ2-7
v_call: TRBV7-4
cdr3_length: 15
clone_size: few
d_call: NA
cdr3_nt: TGTGCCAGCAGGCCATCGGACAGCAGTTCCTACGAGCAGTACTTC
cdr3_aa: CASRPSDSSSYEQYF

j_call: TRBJ2-4
v_call: TRBV7-6
cdr3_length: 12
clone_size: once
d_call: TRBD1
cdr3_nt: TGTGCCAGCAGCTTAGAGGACAGGGATCAGTACTTC
cdr3_aa: CASSLEDRDQYF

j_call: TRBJ2-3
v_call: TRBV6-2/TRBV6-3
cdr3_length: 12
clone_size: NA
d_call: NA
cdr3_nt: TGTGCCAGCACCCCTAGCACAGATACGCAGTATTTT
cdr3_aa: CASTPSTDTQYF

j_call: TRBJ2-5
v_call: TRBV6-4
cdr3_length: 13
clone_size: NA
d_call: TRBD1
cdr3_nt: TGTGCCAGCAGGTCGGCAGGGGGAGAGACCCAGTACTTC
cdr3_aa: CASRSAGGETQYF

j_call: TRBJ2-1
v_call: TRBV7-6
cdr3_length: 15
clone_size: few
d_call: TRBD2
cdr3_nt: TGTGCTAGCAGCTTATTTAGCGGGAGTTACAATGAGCAGTTCTTC
cdr3_aa: CASSLFSGSYNEQFF

j_call: TRBJ2-1
v_call: TRBV6-1
cdr3_length: 15
clone_size: NA
d_call: NA
cdr3_nt: TGTGCCAGCAGTGAAAAAGGTGGGTTCTACAATGAGCAGTTCTTC
cdr3_aa: CASSEKGGFYNEQFF

j_call: TRBJ2-7
v_call: TRBV7-9
cdr3_length: 14
clone_size: many
d_call: NA
cdr3_nt: TGTGCCAGCAGCCTAGACCTAGAGTTAGACGAGCAGTACTTC
cdr3_aa: CASSLDLELDEQYF

j_call: TRBJ2-4
v_call: TRBV7-8
cdr3_length: 15
clone_size: NA
d_call: TRBD2
cdr3_nt: TGTGCCAGCAGCTTAGGGACTAGCGGGAAAAACATTCAGTACTTC
cdr3_aa: CASSLGTSGKNIQYF

j_call: TRBJ2-1
v_call: TRBV7-3
cdr3_length: 15
clone_size: NA
d_call: NA
cdr3_nt: TGTGCCAGCAGCCCCGCGGGCTTCTCCTACAATGAGCAGTTCTTC
cdr3_aa: CASSPAGFSYNEQFF

j_call: TRBJ2-5
v_call: TRBV10-1
cdr3_length: 21
clone_size: once
d_call: TRBD2
cdr3_nt: TGCGCCAGCAGTGAGTCCGGGGTGGGGGTGGCTAGCGGGAATTTGGGAGAGACCCAGTACTTC
cdr3_aa: CASSESGVGVASGNLGETQYF

j_call: TRBJ2-1
v_call: TRBV20-1
cdr3_length: 13
clone_size: once
d_call: TRBD2
cdr3_nt: TGCAGTGCTAAAGGGGGCGGGGGGGAGGTGCAGTTCTTC
cdr3_aa: CSAKGGGGEVQFF

j_call: TRBJ2-5
v_call: TRBV6-1
cdr3_length: 12
clone_size: few
d_call: NA
cdr3_nt: TGTGCCAGCGGGTGGGATCAAGAGACCCAGTACTTC
cdr3_aa: CASGWDQETQYF

j_call: TRBJ2-1
v_call: TRBV4-1
cdr3_length: 12
clone_size: medium-sized
d_call: NA
cdr3_nt: TGCGCCAGCAGCCAAGAAAACAATGAGCAGTTCTTC
cdr3_aa: CASSQENNEQFF

j_call: TRBJ2-7
v_call: TRBV29-1
cdr3_length: 12
clone_size: NA
d_call: TRBD2
cdr3_nt: TGCAGCGTTACTAGCGGCTCCTACGAGCAGTACTTC
cdr3_aa: CSVTSGSYEQYF

j_call: TRBJ2-5
v_call: TRBV6-5
cdr3_length: 14
clone_size: NA
d_call: NA
cdr3_nt: TGTGCCAGCAGTTACTCGGGACCCCAAGAGACCCAGTACTTC
cdr3_aa: CASSYSGPQETQYF

j_call: TRBJ2-4
v_call: TRBV6-1
cdr3_length: 12
clone_size: NA
d_call: NA
cdr3_nt: TGTGCCAGCAATTTCGACGGAAACATTCAGTACTTC
cdr3_aa: CASNFDGNIQYF

j_call: TRBJ2-1
v_call: TRBV11-3
cdr3_length: 16
clone_size: large
d_call: TRBD2
cdr3_nt: TGTGCCAGCAGCTACATTAGCAGCGGGAGAAACGATGAGCAGTTCTTC
cdr3_aa: CASSYISSGRNDEQFF

j_call: TRBJ2-3
v_call: TRBV19
cdr3_length: 14
clone_size: many
d_call: NA
cdr3_nt: TGTGCCAGTAGTCCCGTGGGATACACAGATACGCAGTATTTT
cdr3_aa: CASSPVGYTDTQYF

j_call: TRBJ2-5
v_call: TRBV10-3
cdr3_length: 14
clone_size: few
d_call: TRBD2
cdr3_nt: TGTGCCATCTCCGGCGGGAGAGTGGGAGAGACCCAGTACTTC
cdr3_aa: CAISGGRVGETQYF

j_call: TRBJ2-6
v_call: TRBV6-6
cdr3_length: 13
clone_size: NA
d_call: NA
cdr3_nt: TGTGCCAGCAGGCTCTCTGGGGCCAACGTCCTGACTTTC
cdr3_aa: CASRLSGANVLTF

j_call: TRBJ1-6
v_call: TRBV7-3
cdr3_length: 13
clone_size: NA
d_call: TRBD1
cdr3_nt: TGTGCCAGCGCGACAGGGGGTTCCTACGAGCAGTACTTT
cdr3_aa: CASATGGSYEQYF

j_call: TRBJ2-7
v_call: TRBV7-2
cdr3_length: 16
clone_size: few
d_call: TRBD2
cdr3_nt: TGTGCCAGCAGCGCCCCGACTAGCGGGAGGTCCTACGAGCAGTACTTC
cdr3_aa: CASSAPTSGRSYEQYF

j_call: TRBJ1-4
v_call: TRBV28
cdr3_length: 13
clone_size: NA
d_call: NA
cdr3_nt: TGTGCCAGCAGATCAGCTCTTAATGAAAAACTGTTTTTT
cdr3_aa: CASRSALNEKLFF

j_call: TRBJ2-7
v_call: TRBV5-1
cdr3_length: 13
clone_size: NA
d_call: TRBD1
cdr3_nt: TGCGCCAGCAGCCTGACAGGGTCCGACGAGCAGTACTTC
cdr3_aa: CASSLTGSDEQYF

j_call: TRBJ2-7
v_call: TRBV7-2
cdr3_length: 13
clone_size: NA
d_call: TRBD1
cdr3_nt: TGTGCCAGCAGCATCGACAGGGTCTACGAGCAGTACTTC
cdr3_aa: CASSIDRVYEQYF

j_call: TRBJ2-5
v_call: TRBV7-8
cdr3_length: 15
clone_size: medium-sized
d_call: TRBD1
cdr3_nt: TGTGCCAGCAGCTCACAGGGGTGGGTCAGAGAGACCCAGTACTTC
cdr3_aa: CASSSQGWVRETQYF

j_call: TRBJ1-1
v_call: TRBV19
cdr3_length: 16
clone_size: NA
d_call: NA
cdr3_nt: TGTGCCAGTAGTATGGGTGGCCTCTCCGGGAACACTGAAGCTTTCTTT
cdr3_aa: CASSMGGLSGNTEAFF

j_call: TRBJ1-2
v_call: TRBV5-5
cdr3_length: 15
clone_size: NA
d_call: TRBD1
cdr3_nt: TGTGCCAGCAGCTCTTTGACAGGGGCGGGCTATGGCTACACCTTC
cdr3_aa: CASSSLTGAGYGYTF

j_call: TRBJ2-3
v_call: TRBV6-1
cdr3_length: 15
clone_size: few
d_call: NA
cdr3_nt: TGTGCCAGCAGAATCGACAGATCGAACACCGGGGAGCTGTATTTT
cdr3_aa: CASRIDRSNTGELYF

j_call: TRBJ1-2
v_call: TRBV5-1
cdr3_length: 15
clone_size: NA
d_call: NA
cdr3_nt: TGCGCCAGCAGCTTGGAAAAGGGAGAACTCTATGGCTACACCTTC
cdr3_aa: CASSLEKGELYGYTF

j_call: TRBJ2-7
v_call: TRBV7-4
cdr3_length: 17
clone_size: NA
d_call: NA
cdr3_nt: TGTGCCAGCAGCTTACTAAGGGGGGCAGGCTCCTACAATGAGCAGTACTTC
cdr3_aa: CASSLLRGAGSYNEQYF

j_call: TRBJ2-2
v_call: TRBV2
cdr3_length: 15
clone_size: NA
d_call: NA
cdr3_nt: TGTGCCAGCAGGACCGTAGGGCCCCACACCGGGGAGCTGTTTTTT
cdr3_aa: CASRTVGPHTGELFF

j_call: TRBJ2-7
v_call: TRBV7-8
cdr3_length: 15
clone_size: many
d_call: TRBD2
cdr3_nt: TGTGCCAGCAGCCCTTGGGGGACGGGAGGTTACGAGCAGTACTTC
cdr3_aa: CASSPWGTGGYEQYF

j_call: TRBJ2-1
v_call: TRBV7-3
cdr3_length: 13
clone_size: NA
d_call: NA
cdr3_nt: TGTGCCAGCAGCTTAAAAGCAAACAATGAGCAGTTCTTC
cdr3_aa: CASSLKANNEQFF

j_call: TRBJ1-5
v_call: TRBV19
cdr3_length: 19
clone_size: NA
d_call: TRBD1
cdr3_nt: TGTGCCACAAGCCTCCGAGGGGACAGCCCTATTGCCAGCAATCAGCCCCAGCATTTT
cdr3_aa: CATSLRGDSPIASNQPQHF

j_call: TRBJ2-5
v_call: TRBV7-8
cdr3_length: 17
clone_size: few
d_call: NA
cdr3_nt: TGTGCCAGCAGCATAATCCAATACAGGGGCGGGGAAGAGACCCAGTACTTC
cdr3_aa: CASSIIQYRGGEETQYF

j_call: TRBJ2-5
v_call: TRBV7-2
cdr3_length: 13
clone_size: few
d_call: TRBD1
cdr3_nt: TGTGCCAGCAGCCCGACAGGGGTAGAGACCCAGTACTTC
cdr3_aa: CASSPTGVETQYF

j_call: TRBJ2-7
v_call: TRBV4-1
cdr3_length: 18
clone_size: NA
d_call: NA
cdr3_nt: TGCGCCAGCAGCCAAGGAGACTCACCTCTGTTCGGGGTCTACGAGCAGTACTTC
cdr3_aa: CASSQGDSPLFGVYEQYF